Listed here are 15 T cell receptor beta chains from one sample, sequenced in a study of cytomegalovirus exposure and HLA in healthy donors. The PCR was carried out with 60 Vbeta primers and 13 Jbeta primers. TCRdb's copy holds only in-frame clones and misses some; the assay was immunoSEQ multiplex PCR. The sample has 130,000 or so clones; about three fifths are singletons. What was sequenced was PBMCs. These receptors came from a male donor in good health and CMV-seronegative.

V usage is TRBV27 and J usage is TRBJ1-1, with a weak D call TRBD1 (5 bases). Trimming stripped 3 bases from V and 0 bases from J, with 8 bases between. Germline V gene lookup returns CDR1 MNHEY and CDR2 SMNVEV (reference sequence). The CDR3 extends over 14 amino acids. The CDR3 coding sequence is TGTGCCAGCAGTTTTCAGGGCATGAACACTGAAGCTTTCTTT. Its translation: CASSFQGMNTEAFF.

The chain is built from TRBV10-3 and TRBJ2-2, with D maybe TRBD1 (6 bases). The V end was cut by 4 bases, the J end by 2 bases, with 8 bases between. This CDR3 spans 14 amino acids. Germline V gene sequence: CDR1 ENHRY, CDR2 SYGVKD. The CDR3 nucleotides are TGTGCCATCAGTGTGGACAGCAACACCGGGGAGCTGTTTTTT. This encodes CAISVDSNTGELFF.

The chain is built from TRBV9 and TRBJ1-1, with a weak D call TRBD1 (6 bases). Germline V gene data show CDR1 as SGDLS and CDR2 as YYNGEE. Trimming removed 9 bases from V and 1 base from J, with 13 bases in between. The CDR3 consists of 13 residues. The CDR3 loop is CATNRVKNTEAFF. The CDR3 region has the DNA TGTGCCACAAACAGGGTCAAGAACACTGAAGCTTTCTTT. Full variable domain (missing parts from reference TRBV9 and TRBJ1-1): DSGVTQTPKHLITATGQRVTLRCSPRSGDLSVYWYQQSLDQGLQFLIQYYNGEERAKGNILERFSAQQFPDLHSELNLSSLELGDSALYFCATNRVKNTEAFFGQGTRLTVV.

The chain joins TRBV5-1 to TRBJ2-3, with 13 nucleotides matching TRBD2. The CDR3 loop spans 16 amino acids. The ends lost 5 bases at V and 1 base at J; junction bases unmatched: 4. CDR1 SGHRS and CDR2 YFSETQ come from the germline V gene. For the CDR3, the DNA is TGCGCCAGCAGTTCACTAGCGGGGGGGCGCACAGATACGCAGTATTTT. It encodes CASSSLAGGRTDTQYF.

V usage is TRBV7-2 and J usage is TRBJ2-3; 10 bases match TRBD2. The V gene end was trimmed by 2 bases and the J gene end by 0 bases; junction bases not matched to a gene: 5. Germline V gene sequence: CDR1 SGHTA, CDR2 FQGNSA. This CDR3 has 17 amino acids. CDR3 protein: CASSLMASGGSTDTQYF. The DNA of the CDR3 is TGTGCCAGCAGCTTAATGGCTAGCGGGGGAAGCACAGATACGCAGTATTTT.

This clone has only one observation. The rearrangement uses TRBV7-9 and TRBJ1-5; D might be TRBD1 (6 bases). The V end was cut by 6 bases, the J end by 1 base, with 10 bases between. The CDR3 contains 14 residues. From germline, CDR1 is SEHNR and CDR2 FQNEAQ (reference sequence). The CDR3 loop reads CASSNDRSNQPQHF. DNA for the CDR3: TGTGCCAGCAGTAACGACAGGAGCAATCAGCCCCAGCATTTT.

The chain has TRBV6-1 and TRBJ1-5; 8 nucleotides match TRBD1. Germline values: CDR1 MNHNS, CDR2 SASEGT. V lost 7 bases, J lost 7 bases, and 12 bases stayed unmatched. The CDR3 runs to 15 residues. The CDR3 sequence is CASTGDRSGGQPQHF. In DNA form, the CDR3 reads TGTGCCAGCACGGGGGACAGGAGCGGGGGGCAGCCCCAGCATTTT.

This clone has more than one count but fewer than ten. The chain combines TRBV7-2 with TRBJ2-1; TRBD1 is a possible D gene (7 bases). Trimming removed 5 bases at V and 8 bases at J, with 22 bases between. This CDR3 spans 16 amino acids. Germline CDR1 SGHTA, CDR2 FQGNSA. Written as DNA, the CDR3 is TGTGCCAGCAGCGATCCGGGACTTCCCAGGGGGGATGAGCAGTTCTTC. As protein: CASSDPGLPRGDEQFF.

This chain joins TRBV5-5 and TRBJ1-5; a weak D match, TRBD1 (5 bases). The CDR3 is 15 residues long. CDR1 and CDR2 (germline): SGHKS, YYEKEE (reference sequence). V dropped 5 bases and J dropped 5 bases, with 17 bases sitting between them. CDR3 residues: CASSLSGTTYQPQHF. The CDR3 bases are TGTGCCAGCAGTCTTTCCGGGACTACTTATCAGCCCCAGCATTTT.

The chain couples TRBV7-9 to TRBJ1-3; tentative D call: TRBD1 (5 bases). This CDR3 comprises 15 residues. Trimming shortened V by 3 bases and J by 0 bases, and 9 bases separated the two germline ends. Per germline, CDR1 SEHNR and CDR2 FQNEAQ (reference sequence). The CDR3 region has the DNA TGTGCCAGCAGCTTGGGGGGGGGCTCTGGAAACACCATATATTTT. Protein product: CASSLGGGSGNTIYF.

V is TRBV16 and J is TRBJ1-1, with TRBD1 identical over 7 bases. V lost 5 bases to trimming and J lost 5 bases; unmatched junction nucleotides: 11. Germline V gives CDR1 KGHSY, CDR2 FQNENV. This CDR3 has 15 amino acids. CDR3 region: CASSYQTGEATEAFF. The CDR3 DNA is TGTGCCAGCAGCTATCAAACAGGGGAGGCAACTGAAGCTTTCTTT.

The rearrangement links TRBV12-2 to TRBJ1-1; no check of the table's D call, TRBD1, against the DNA was made. TRBV12-2 is assigned pseudogene status. The length of the CDR3 is 15 residues. CDR3 sequence: CASRLEPGQGTGAFF. The CDR3 DNA sequence: TGTGCAAGTCGCTTAGAACCGGGACAGGGAACTGGGGCTTTCTTT.

The CDR3 region has the DNA TGTGCCAGCAGGGTACAGGGAATGCCGGGTGGCTACACCTTC. It codes for CASRVQGMPGGYTF. The V call is TRBV28, the J call TRBJ1-2; D possibly corresponds to TRBD1 (6 bases). This CDR3 comprises 14 residues. Germline CDR1 reads MDHEN; CDR2 reads SYDVKM. The V gene lost 6 bases and the J gene lost 7 bases, with 18 bases spanning the gap.

This clone was detected only a few times. This chain connects TRBV7-2 to TRBJ2-1, with 8 positions matching TRBD1. Germline values: CDR1 SGHTA, CDR2 FQGNSA. With V trimmed by 5 bases and J by 7 bases, 10 bases remained unmatched. The CDR3 has 15 residues. Written as DNA, the CDR3 is TGTGCCAGCAGCCAGGGACAGGTTAGTCGAAATGAGCAGTTCTTC. As protein: CASSQGQVSRNEQFF. The full variable domain, completed using reference TRBV7-2 and TRBJ2-1, is GAGVSQSPSNKVTEKGKDVELRCDPISGHTALYWYRQSLGQGLEFLIYFQGNSAPDKSGLPSDRFSAERTGGSVSTLTIQRTQQEDSAVYLCASSQGQVSRNEQFFGPGTRLTVL.

The CDR3 is CASSSGESQPQHF. CDR3 sequence (DNA): TGTGCCAGCAGCTCAGGGGAAAGCCAGCCCCAGCATTTT. This chain connects TRBV7-2 to TRBJ1-5; D might be TRBD1 (6 bases). Germline CDR1 is SGHTA and CDR2 is FQGNSA. V was pared by 4 bases and J by 7 bases, with 11 bases between. The CDR3 length is 13 residues. Drawing the rest from reference TRBV7-2 and TRBJ1-5, the complete variable domain is GAGVSQSPSNKVTEKGKDVELRCDPISGHTALYWYRQSLGQGLEFLIYFQGNSAPDKSGLPSDRFSAERTGGSVSTLTIQRTQQEDSAVYLCASSSGESQPQHFGDGTRLSIL.